The 30 T cell receptor beta chains presented below share a single source sample, sequenced in a study of blood T cell repertoires in COVID-19. The method was immunoSEQ multiplex PCR; TCRdb's version includes in-frame clones alone and lacks a portion of them. Of around 250,000 clones detected, more than 75% appear once; the ten largest clones hold roughly 1.7%. The sequencing sample was made of PBMCs or T cells enriched from blood (not recorded which). The receptors stem from a woman aged 50 to 60 who had recovered from COVID-19.

This clone turned up a few times. The chain recombines TRBV28 with TRBJ1-2; a weak D match, TRBD1 (6 bases). The CDR3 consists of 13 residues. V gave up 2 bases and J gave up 7 bases, with 11 bases separating them. Germline lookup yields CDR1 MDHEN and CDR2 SYDVKM. For the CDR3, the DNA is TGTGCCAGCAGTTTAGGGACACGACGTGGCTACACCTTC. Protein product: CASSLGTRRGYTF.

The chain uses TRBV18 and TRBJ1-1; D unclear. The germline CDR1 and CDR2 sequences are KGHSH and LQKENI. V was pared by 8 bases and J by 4 bases, with 14 bases between. CDR3 length equals 13 residues. The CDR3 nucleotides read TGTGCCAGCGGTGACGAGGGAGGCACTGAAGCTTTCTTT. This translates into CASGDEGGTEAFF.

The gene calls are TRBV5-1 and TRBJ2-1, with 8 positions matching TRBD2. V gave up 2 bases and J gave up 6 bases; unmatched junction bases: 7. The CDR3 consists of 15 residues. Germline V gives CDR1 SGHRS, CDR2 YFSETQ. CDR3 sequence reads: CASSFGGRSLNEQFF. CDR3 nucleotide sequence: TGCGCCAGCAGCTTCGGCGGGAGGTCCCTCAATGAGCAGTTCTTC.

This chain connects TRBV18 to TRBJ1-1, with TRBD1 as a possible D gene (5 bases). The V gene's germline CDR1 is KGHSH and CDR2 LQKENI. The CDR3 extends over 13 amino acids. V lost 1 base and J 5 bases, leaving 8 bases between the germline ends. CDR3 bases: TGTGCCAGCTCACCACGGAGGGGAACTGAAGCTTTCTTT. This translates into CASSPRRGTEAFF.

The chain uses TRBV19 and TRBJ2-3, with TRBD2 matching 8 bases. The CDR3 covers 16 residues. Germline CDR1 and CDR2: LNHDA and SQIVND (reference sequence). The junction had 6 bases not matched to a gene; V was cut back by 3 bases and J by 1 base. CDR3 in DNA: TGTGCCAGTAGTATTTTTGGGACTAGGGGCACAGATACGCAGTATTTT. It translates to CASSIFGTRGTDTQYF.

The J gene is TRBJ2-7, the V gene TRBV24-1; tentatively, D is TRBD1 (5 bases). With 3 bases removed from V and 1 base from J, the gap between germline ends came to 9 bases. Germline CDR1 reads KGHDR; CDR2 reads SFDVKD. The CDR3 sequence is 14 residues long. In DNA form, the CDR3 reads TGTGCCACCAGTGATCCAGGGATTTCCTACGAGCAGTACTTC. It codes for CATSDPGISYEQYF.

The chain employs TRBV20-1 and TRBJ1-2; D not certain. The V end lost 3 bases, the J end lost 3 bases, and 5 bases lay between the germline ends. The CDR3 sequence is 11 residues long. Germline V gives CDR1 DFQATT, CDR2 SNEGSKA (reference sequence). The CDR3 region is CSARLDYGYTF. In DNA, the CDR3 is TGCAGTGCTAGGCTAGACTATGGCTACACCTTC.

The V gene is TRBV25-1, the J gene TRBJ1-5, with 11 bases that match TRBD1. The V segment lost 6 bases and the J segment 6 bases; nucleotides outside the gene matches: 4. CDR3 length: 14 amino acids. CDR1 is MGHDK and CDR2 is SYGVNS in the germline V gene. The CDR3 DNA is TGTGCCAGCAGGGGACAGGGGGAAGGTCAGCCCCAGCATTTT. This codes for CASRGQGEGQPQHF.

This clone occurred once. The chain has TRBV20-1 and TRBJ1-1; D not certain. This CDR3 is built from 11 residues. V was cut by 6 bases and J by 5 bases, with 10 bases left in between. The germline V gene encodes CDR1 DFQATT and CDR2 SNEGSKA (reference sequence). The CDR3 sequence: CSAVRGTEAFF. In nucleotides, the CDR3 is TGCAGTGCGGTCCGGGGAACTGAAGCTTTCTTT.

With regard to this clone: The conserved phenylalanine or tryptophan normally closing the CDR3 is absent here, so this likely arose from a read error. The DNA is left out, because the CDR3 cannot be placed on it with certainty; the CDR3 is given as TCRdb lists it. V usage is TRBV27 and J usage is TRBJ1-4. The CDR3 is 14 amino acids long, termini counted. In germline, CDR1 is MNHEY, CDR2 SMNVEV (reference sequence). The CDR3: CASSRGGADPGMLL.

The rearrangement joins TRBV5-1 to TRBJ2-7; perhaps TRBD1 as D (6 bases). Trimming removed 1 base at V and 3 bases at J, with 11 bases between. Germline V lookup: CDR1 SGHRS, CDR2 YFSETQ. The CDR3 contains 14 residues. The CDR3 DNA sequence: TGCGCCAGCAGCTTGACAGGGAGTCACTACGAGCAGTACTTC. Its translation is CASSLTGSHYEQYF.

V usage is TRBV5-1 and J usage is TRBJ2-2; maybe TRBD1 (6 bases). Trimming shortened V by 4 bases and J by 5 bases, and 6 bases separated the two germline ends. Germline CDR1 SGHRS, CDR2 YFSETQ. This CDR3 spans 12 amino acids. The CDR3 is CASSGQTGELFF. For the CDR3, the DNA is TGCGCCAGCAGCGGACAGACCGGGGAGCTGTTTTTT.

The chain employs TRBV27 and TRBJ1-1; unclear D gene. V lost 2 bases and J lost 1, with 8 bases in between. In germline, CDR1 is MNHEY, CDR2 SMNVEV (reference sequence). The CDR3 is made up of 14 amino acids. In DNA, the CDR3 is TGTGCCAGCAGTTTAGGCCGAAAGAACACTGAAGCTTTCTTT. Amino acid sequence: CASSLGRKNTEAFF.

The table lists this clone with a few counts. The rearrangement joins TRBV20-1 to TRBJ2-7; 9 bases are a match to TRBD2. This CDR3 has 14 amino acids. From germline, CDR1 is DFQATT and CDR2 SNEGSKA (reference sequence). The junction had 10 bases not matched to a gene; V was cut back by 3 bases and J by 7 bases. The CDR3 DNA is TGCAGTGCTAGTGCCAGTAGCGGGAGATGGGAGCAGTACTTC. Translating it yields CSASASSGRWEQYF.

The V call is TRBV4-1, the J call TRBJ2-5; no clear D. Germline assignment: CDR1 MGHRA and CDR2 YSYEKL. The CDR3 sequence is 15 residues long. V lost 1 base and J lost 5, with 14 bases in between. CDR3: CASSQAEVPWETQYF. The CDR3 coding sequence is TGCGCCAGCAGCCAAGCTGAGGTTCCATGGGAGACCCAGTACTTC.

The chain is built from TRBV28 and TRBJ2-7; 10 bases fit TRBD1. This CDR3 spans 16 amino acids. V lost 7 bases to trimming and J lost 4 bases; unmatched junction nucleotides: 13. CDR1 and CDR2 (germline): MDHEN, SYDVKM. For the CDR3, the DNA is TGTGCCAGCACATCGAACCGAGACAGGGGGCGATACGAGCAGTACTTC. It is translated as CASTSNRDRGRYEQYF.

The chain links TRBV19 to TRBJ1-4; TRBD1 agrees at 7 bases. Germline values: CDR1 LNHDA, CDR2 SQIVND (reference sequence). This CDR3 region has 15 residues. V was clipped by 5 bases and J by 7 bases; unmatched bases: 10. In nucleotides, the CDR3 is TGTGCCAGTAGTCCCAACAGGGGCGCAGGTGAAAAACTGTTTTTT. It specifies CASSPNRGAGEKLFF.

The CDR3 region has the DNA TGTGCCAGTAGTAAAGGGGGCGGCACTACGGAAGCTTTCTTT. It yields the protein CASSKGGGTTEAFF. The V and J genes are TRBV19 and TRBJ1-1; 7 nucleotides align to TRBD1. This CDR3 region has 14 residues. Germline assignment: CDR1 LNHDA and CDR2 SQIVND (reference sequence). Unmatched junction bases numbered 10, after V lost 4 bases and J lost 8 bases. The entire variable domain, with the rest obtained from reference TRBV19 and TRBJ1-1, is as follows: DGGITQSPKYLFRKEGQNVTLSCEQNLNHDAMYWYRQDPGQGLRLIYYSQIVNDFQKGDIAEGYSVSREKKESFPLTVTSAQKNPTAFYLCASSKGGGTTEAFFGQGTRLTVV.

This chain connects TRBV6-4 to TRBJ1-6; 7 bases are a match to TRBD1. V was pared by 3 bases and J by 7 bases, with 18 bases of the junction left unmatched. Germline V gene lookup returns CDR1 MRHNA and CDR2 SNTAGT. The CDR3 loop spans 19 amino acids. DNA for the CDR3: TGTGCCAGCAGTGATCTTTGGGTGTCCGATGACAGGGCGAATTCACCCCTCCACTTT. Protein sequence: CASSDLWVSDDRANSPLHF.

The chain employs TRBV7-2 and TRBJ2-7; possibly TRBD1 for D (7 bases). This CDR3 comprises 14 residues. Germline V lookup: CDR1 SGHTA, CDR2 FQGNSA. Trimming shortened V by 7 bases and J by 4 bases, and 17 bases separated the two germline ends. The CDR3 coding sequence is TGTGCCAGCACTAGGAAGGCAGGGGGGTACGAGCAGTACTTC. This gives the protein CASTRKAGGYEQYF. Supplemented by reference TRBV7-2 and TRBJ2-7, the full variable domain reads GAGVSQSPSNKVTEKGKDVELRCDPISGHTALYWYRQSLGQGLEFLIYFQGNSAPDKSGLPSDRFSAERTGGSVSTLTIQRTQQEDSAVYLCASTRKAGGYEQYFGPGTRLTVT.

The chain has TRBV5-1 and TRBJ2-3; 11 positions agree with TRBD2. V lost 4 bases to trimming and J lost 1 base; unmatched junction nucleotides: 5. CDR3 length: 16 amino acids. Germline V gene data show CDR1 as SGHRS and CDR2 as YFSETQ. The CDR3: CASSPTSGIGTDTQYF. The CDR3 DNA follows: TGCGCCAGCAGCCCGACTAGCGGGATAGGCACAGATACGCAGTATTTT.

In its sample, this clone was seen once. This chain connects TRBV28 to TRBJ1-2; 9 bases fit TRBD1. Per germline, CDR1 MDHEN and CDR2 SYDVKM. This CDR3 comprises 14 residues. V was pared by 4 bases and J by 7 bases, with 7 bases of the junction left unmatched. CDR3 sequence: CASSSGTGFLGYTF. CDR3 DNA sequence: TGTGCCAGCAGTTCCGGGACAGGGTTTCTTGGCTACACCTTC.

This clone was counted a few times. The chain carries TRBV2 and TRBJ1-2, with D unclear. Per germline, CDR1 SNHLY and CDR2 FYNNEI. The CDR3 contains 12 residues. V lost 6 bases and J lost 0, with 5 bases in between. The CDR3 DNA sequence: TGTGCCAGCAGGGCACCTAACTATGGCTACACCTTC. Protein product: CASRAPNYGYTF. The full variable domain, its missing parts supplied by reference TRBV2 and TRBJ1-2, is EPEVTQTPSHQVTQMGQEVILRCVPISNHLYFYWYRQILGQKVEFLVSFYNNEISEKSEIFDDQFSVERPDGSNFTLKIRSTKLEDSAMYFCASRAPNYGYTFGSGTRLTVV.

The chain combines TRBV11-2 with TRBJ2-3; the match to TRBD2 covers 7 bases. CDR1 and CDR2 from the germline V gene are SGHAT and FQNNGV. The length of the CDR3 is 17 residues. J lost 2 bases, V lost 2 bases, and 10 bases had no gene match. CDR3 in amino acids: CASSLFVPGTNTDTQYF. CDR3 in DNA: TGTGCCAGCAGCTTATTCGTTCCCGGGACTAACACAGATACGCAGTATTTT. Supplemented by reference TRBV11-2 and TRBJ2-3, the full variable domain reads EAGVAQSPRYKIIEKRQSVAFWCNPISGHATLYWYQQILGQGPKLLIQFQNNGVVDDSQLPKDRFSAERLKGVDSTLKIQPAKLEDSAVYLCASSLFVPGTNTDTQYFGPGTRLTVL.

DNA of the CDR3: TGTGCCAGCAGCCAGAGTGACAGGAGGAATTTGGGGTATGGCTACACCTTC. This codes for CASSQSDRRNLGYGYTF. The V call is TRBV7-9, the J call TRBJ1-2, with a tentative D call TRBD1 (6 bases). Trimming left V 5 bases short and J 5 bases short, with 24 bases between. CDR3 length equals 17 residues. Germline-derived CDR1 and CDR2 are SEHNR and FQNEAQ (reference sequence).

The J gene is TRBJ2-7, the V gene TRBV7-9; TRBD1 agrees at 10 bases. Germline CDR1 is SEHNR and CDR2 is FQNEAQ (reference sequence). The CDR3 sequence is 13 residues long. Losses at the gene ends were 6 bases for V and 4 bases for J; bases not matched to a gene: 3. The CDR3 sequence is CASRGQGIYEQYF. Written as DNA, the CDR3 is TGTGCCAGCAGGGGACAGGGGATTTACGAGCAGTACTTC. Together with reference TRBV7-9 and TRBJ2-7, the CDR3 gives the full variable domain: DTGVSQNPRHKITKRGQNVTFRCDPISEHNRLYWYRQTLGQGPEFLTYFQNEAQLEKSRLLSDRFSAERPKGSFSTLEIQRTEQGDSAMYLCASRGQGIYEQYFGPGTRLTVT.

The V gene is TRBV28, the J gene TRBJ1-2; D remains ambiguous. Trimming removed 6 bases at V and 6 bases at J, with 14 bases between. Germline assignment: CDR1 MDHEN and CDR2 SYDVKM. There are 13 residues in the CDR3. The CDR3 region is CASRSSGGDGYTF. CDR3 DNA sequence: TGTGCCAGCAGATCGTCAGGTGGTGATGGCTACACCTTC.

The chain is built from TRBV15 and TRBJ1-4, with 9 bases that match TRBD1. With 5 bases clipped from V and 5 bases from J, the junction kept 6 bases outside the gene matches. CDR3 length equals 15 residues. Germline CDR1 and CDR2: LNHNV and YYDKDF (reference sequence). CDR3 DNA sequence: TGTGCCACCAGCCCGGCGGGGACAGGGAATGAAAAACTGTTTTTT. Protein product: CATSPAGTGNEKLFF.

V usage is TRBV7-9 and J usage is TRBJ1-2, with D uncertain. V was pared by 5 bases and J by 4 bases, with 11 bases between. The V gene's germline CDR1 is SEHNR and CDR2 FQNEAQ (reference sequence). CDR3 length equals 13 residues. CDR3 loop: CASSTDTLYGYTF. CDR3 bases: TGTGCCAGCAGCACCGACACTCTCTATGGCTACACCTTC.

V usage is TRBV6-5 and J usage is TRBJ2-7; D is uncertain. The germline V gene has CDR1 MNHEY and CDR2 SVGAGI. This CDR3 has 14 amino acids. V lost 6 bases, J lost 0 bases, and 12 bases lay in between. The CDR3 DNA is TGTGCCAGCAGACCGATGAGCCTCTCCTACGAGCAGTACTTC. Protein product: CASRPMSLSYEQYF.